This T cell receptor (beta chain) stems from a study of cytomegalovirus exposure and HLA in healthy donors. General observations from the study: In an earlier analysis, most TCR beta V segments were productive about 90% or about 30% of the time. Later work associated 16,951 TCR beta sequences with HLA alleles at 0.05 false discovery rate.

Details on this clone: As yet, its antigen is unknown.

V was trimmed by 7 bases and J by 0 bases, leaving 9 bases between them. CDR3 length: 13 residues. Germline V CDR1 and CDR2: SNHLY, FYNNEI. 13 Jbeta primers and 60 Vbeta primers were used for the PCR. Clones were read by immunoSEQ multiplex PCR, and TCRdb kept only the in-frame ones, dropping some. The sample holds 100,000 or so clones, over 75% seen once. The chain couples TRBV2 to TRBJ1-2, with a tentative D call TRBD1 (6 bases). This clonotype was sampled from a man younger than 45 in good health and CMV-seropositive. Sequencing used PBMCs. CDR3 DNA sequence: TGTGCCAGCAACAGGGCTGCTAACTATGGCTACACCTTC. Amino acids: CASNRAANYGYTF.